This T cell receptor beta chain comes out of a study of identical twins. From the 5' RACE reads, TCRdb called clonotypes with MiXCR, one entry per CDR3 protein. The sample lists under 800,000 distinct CDR3 sequences, 21% occurring once. CDR3 length: 14 amino acids. The V and J ends lost 0 bases and 5 bases respectively, with 10 bases between them. The germline V gene has CDR1 SGDLS and CDR2 YYNGEE. This same sample was also part of a study on T cells expressing NK-cell markers. Per that paper: Repertoire data for TCR beta were derived from sorted T cells (CD3+CD56+NKG2C+, CD3+CD56+NKG2C- and CD3+CD56-NKG2C+). Roughly 1.0-7.0% of CD8+ T cells in roughly six donors belonged to dominant NKG2C+ clonotypes.

The source is a woman aged 18-30 years in good health. The sequenced sample was PBMCs. V gene TRBV9 combines with J gene TRBJ2-3; D gene unclear. Here the CDR3 reads CASSVGASKDTQYF. CDR3 coding DNA: TGTGCCAGCAGCGTAGGCGCTAGTAAAGATACGCAGTATTTT.